This T cell receptor beta chain derives from a study of cytomegalovirus exposure and HLA in healthy donors (dated by TCRdb to about 2017). Looking at the study overall: According to an earlier analysis of 587 of the donors, about 170 million T cells yielded 117 million unique TCR beta sequences and about 300 Gb of sequence data. The aim of the study was to test whether cataloging public T cell receptors could identify signatures of past pathogen exposure. Using immunosequencing, the study profiled T cell repertoires from about 620 subjects and related those repertoires to cytomegalovirus serostatus. In addition to the first cohort of 650 to 750 subjects, a separate validation cohort of some 120 different subjects was used. An earlier analysis of nearly 600 of the donors applied high-throughput TCR beta sequencing to assess whether each TCR beta V gene segment acted as functional or pseudogenic. Genome-wide SNP genotypes for about 65% of the roughly 670 donors were used in a later genetic analysis, which treated that subset as a discovery cohort. In a later analysis, previously published TCR beta repertoires from several hundred donors were re-analyzed and high-resolution HLA genotyping was added so that TCR occurrence patterns could be studied. Rather than using new phenotypic data, the later analysis identified candidate immune exposures from TCR beta sequences and from how often those sequences occurred across donors. Both class I and class II loci were covered by HLA typing, at four-digit resolution. Alongside the repertoire data, information on donor age, sex, ethnicity and CMV serostatus was compiled. An early release covering roughly 640 HLA-typed donors comprised approximately 290 gigabases of sequencing data and around 80 million unique TCR sequences. Among the roughly 390 genotyped donors, more than 70% belonged to the genetic ancestry cluster associated with self-reported Caucasian donors. Because of strong linkage in the cohort, five DR-DQ haplotypes were treated as single units for association and clustering. Typing coverage varied by locus: 629-630 donors for A, B, C, DRB1 and DQB1; approximately 500 for DQA1; more than 600 for DPA1; fewer than 480 for DPB1. Every discovery cohort repertoire had been produced on one sequencing platform. On average, about 240,000 unique TCR beta nucleotide sequences were sequenced per donor among about 400 genotyped donors of the cohort, with around 19% of those sequences being non-productive. To predict cytomegalovirus infection status, the study brought together high-throughput TCR immunosequencing, statistical association of individual TCRs with disease status, and machine learning. Beyond this particular receptor, the publication reports: Because HLA typing was missing for some donors at each locus, association tests included only the typed subset. According to a later analysis, parvovirus B19, influenza, CMV and Epstein-Barr virus appeared linked to several top co-occurrence clusters. In vitro tests confirmed that a few of the cytomegalovirus-associated TCR beta chains recognize cytomegalovirus antigens. A total of 150 to 200 TCR beta chains were listed by the study as associated with cytomegalovirus. In a later analysis, HLA-associated TCR beta chains were found to be more clonally expanded and to have lower generation probabilities than equally common non-associated chains. The cohort was sequenced for TCR beta chains only, and without alpha or paired-chain data the features that could be detected were limited. A later analysis found that TCR association rates varied across HLA loci, with DRB1 alleles showing the most associated TCRs and HLA-C alleles the fewest. Because counts were too low, roughly 18 rarely observed V segments, including chromosome 9 orphons, were left out of the earlier analysis of about 620 of the donors. Some IMGT-functional V segments, including TRBV6-2 and TRBV6-3, could not be distinguished by the 87-base-pair reads and were therefore excluded. The authors suggested that the approach could potentially be extended to other disease states and immunological phenotypes. In a later genetic analysis, fewer N-insertions in productive TCRs were reported among donors in an Asian-associated ancestry cluster than the 666-donor mean. Cytomegalovirus status was reported to be diagnosed by the classifier with high specificity and sensitivity in both the original and validation cohorts. A group of highly shared sequence variants was considered likely to be a technical artifact of the sequencing pipeline. A later analysis found that most CMV-associated TCR beta chains appeared HLA-restricted, with HLA associations seemingly driven largely by CMV exposure. When HLA alleles, especially DR and DQ, strongly co-occurred, attributing TCR associations to individual alleles was difficult. Roughly uniform sequencing depth across donors was assumed in presence/absence analyses, although this assumption may not hold. An association between a missense DCLRE1C variant and V-gene and J-gene trimming of TCR beta chains was found in a later genetic analysis and replicated in an independent cohort. Across donors, most TCR sequences were observed very rarely, whereas some public TCRs were present in many individuals. Correlated functional status among segregating V segments might be attributable to linkage disequilibrium, but an unknown experimental factor could not be ruled out. An earlier analysis of several hundred of the donors showed that most TCR beta V segments appeared in productive rearrangements either about 87% or about 30% of the time, which broadly matched IMGT annotations. Specific HLA alleles were associated with about 17,000 TCR beta sequences at a false discovery rate of 0.05 in a later analysis. A further reported finding was that TCR beta sequences accurately predicted the HLA-A and HLA-B alleles for most subjects in the first cohort. The only immune exposure information available for the cohort was CMV serostatus.

Libraries were made using the immunoSEQ multiplex PCR assay. The multiplex PCR relied on a mix of 60 forward primers for TCR Vbeta segments and 13 reverse primers for TCR Jbeta segments. Amplification of the CDR3 region of rearranged TCR beta genes was performed with a multiplex PCR assay on genomic DNA. Amplified TCR beta libraries were sequenced as 87-base-pair reads on the Illumina HiSeq System. Under the source paper's analysis protocol: In a later analysis, 70 million to 95 million unique TCR beta chains were counted across the roughly 700 repertoires, and roughly 10 million of these chains were shared by at least two donors. To remove PCR and sequencing errors, raw reads were error-corrected and collapsed into unique sequences using a nearest-neighbor algorithm that merged closely related sequences. CDR3 sequences were aligned to IMGT reference sequences to assign V, D and J gene segments. For a sequence to be retained, at least a six-nucleotide match to both a V gene segment and a J gene segment was required. Rearrangements were called productive when the CDR3 lacked stop codons and stayed in frame with V and J; all others were non-productive. Following IMGT convention, CDR3 was defined as the stretch from the second conserved V-encoded cysteine up to the conserved J-encoded phenylalanine. Sequences without an unambiguous match to a single V gene segment were excluded from the earlier analysis of 500 to 700 of the donors. An earlier analysis of 587 of the donors called V segments functional above 56.7% productive rearrangements and segregating when the between-donor standard deviation exceeded 5%. A statistical classification framework was built for diagnosing cytomegalovirus status from the catalog of TCR beta chain sequences. In a later analysis, TCR nucleotide sequences were compared against IMGT/GENE-DB human TR gene sequences so that V and J genes could be assigned. In a later analysis, CDR3 sequences and most-parsimonious VDJ recombination scenarios were assigned using the TCRdist pipeline. In a later analysis, each TCR beta chain was defined by its CDR3 amino acid sequence together with its V-gene family, and reads lacking a unique V-gene family were excluded. A later analysis removed 500 to 600 highly shared, low-generation-probability nucleotide sequences to deal with suspected cross-contamination and a sequencing artifact. For each public chain, a later analysis derived a clonal expansion index from normalized ranks of inferred template counts within each repertoire. A later analysis computed generation probabilities with a VDJ recombination model fitted to out-of-frame rearrangements, and checked the results against IGoR. In a later analysis, hypergeometric tests were used to score TCR-TCR, TCR-HLA and TCR-CMV co-occurrence, with a repertoire-size bias correction applied to TCR pairs. A later analysis estimated false discovery rates by permuting HLA or CMV assignments 20 times. In a later analysis, co-occurring TCRs were grouped with DBSCAN, and TCRdist sequence similarity was added when clustering was performed within HLA-allele-positive subsets. Repertoires with fewer than 30,000 or more than 120,000 public chains were left out of co-occurrence clustering, as were four to six repertoires with anomalous nucleotide sharing. Sourced from immuneACCESS, this table was stored by TCRdb with only in-frame sequences that have V and J called. A share of the clones is absent; for the studies checked, an unresolved V gene accounts for under half, and the remainder has no known explanation. V and J calls and clone size come straight from that table; D and trimming were deduced from the DNA. The sample table holds approximately 110,000 clones, of which approximately 80% were seen once. The top ten constitute approximately 0.9% of the sample.

The cohort consisted of 666 healthy bone marrow donors. Cohort members were all nominally healthy when sampled, although unrecorded immune exposures were likely present. The donor tested CMV seronegative and was one of the 352 seronegative cohort members. A peripheral blood sample was provided by each donor, and peripheral blood mononuclear cells were used for TCR beta sequencing. Genomic DNA was extracted from the blood cell samples with the Qiagen DNeasy Blood Extraction Kit. For this chain, trimming is 3 bases at the V end and 4 bases at the J end, and the number of junction bases without a gene match is 7. The germline V gene (reference sequence) specifies LNHDA as CDR1 and SQIVND as CDR2. The CDR3 spans 15 residues, from the cysteine through the phenylalanine. CDR3 DNA is the only sequence kept; it has 45 bases, read in frame from the first base. Remarks on this clone: Its antigen is unknown. The input lacks base qualities; no much larger clone sits a single base away.

Sequencing was done on a sample of PBMCs. This clonotype was obtained from a woman aged 25 to 39 in good health and CMV-seronegative. This chain joins TRBV19 to TRBJ1-2; 8 bases in the middle match TRBD1. The CDR3 amino acid sequence is: CASSISGQEIYGYTF. The DNA sequence is given as TGTGCCAGTAGTATTTCGGGACAGGAGATCTATGGCTACACCTTC.